The present T cell receptor (beta chain) was sequenced within a study of CD8 T cells in ankylosing spondylitis. TCR beta libraries were made by quantitative 5'-RACE with molecular barcodes. TCRdb redid the calling of the 5' RACE reads with MiXCR, one entry per CDR3 protein. The table has roughly 450,000 distinct CDR3 sequences, roughly a quarter seen once. Study-wide results and limits: The authors reported significant enrichment of disease-linked clones in matched ankylosing spondylitis synovial fluid. A TCR beta motif made of 7 to 9 highly homologous variants seemed typical of ankylosing spondylitis blood. Earlier authors reported some of these motif variants in reactive arthritis synovial fluid and blood.

Germline CDR1 reads SEHNR; CDR2 reads FQNEAQ (reference sequence). This CDR3 spans 15 amino acids. Trimming at V came to 5 bases and at J to 9 bases, leaving 6 bases not matched to a gene. Remarks on this clonotype: Its antigen is still unknown.

The source material was blood, either unsorted or a sorted T cell fraction (not recorded which). V is TRBV7-9 and J is TRBJ2-1; TRBD2 aligns across 14 bases. The source of this sequence is a male donor with ankylosing spondylitis. The chain's CDR3 is CASSQGLAGDGEQFF. For the CDR3, the DNA is TGTGCCAGCAGCCAGGGACTAGCGGGAGACGGTGAGCAGTTCTTC.